This TCR beta chain stems from a study of OX40 agonist ivuxolimab in advanced cancers. The CDR3 sequence is 14 residues long. A note on this clone: Its antigen is not known.

The protocol was immunoSEQ multiplex PCR, while the TCRdb copy is restricted to in-frame clones and leaves out a portion. The repertoire consists of 80,000 or so clones, with roughly 93% occurring once and the leading ten covering approximately 0.3%. Study results and limitations: At 0.1 to 3.0 mg/kg, clonal expansion of CD4+ and CD8+ blood T cells had occurred by week 6.

The source was CD4+ or CD8+ T cells sorted from blood, collected in a trial of the OX40 agonist ivuxolimab. The chain uses TRBV21-1 and TRBJ2-5. TRBV21-1 is deemed a pseudogene. The sequence derives from an adult with an advanced solid tumor such as melanoma, head and neck, liver or kidney cancer. The CDR3 loop reads CAITNWGYQETQYF. For the CDR3, the DNA is TGTGCCATCACGAACTGGGGGTACCAAGAGACCCAGTACTTC.